This TCR beta chain was sequenced for a study of Ad26.COV2.S vaccination and SARS-CoV-2 variants. Notes on the study in general: Non-spike TCR breadth did not differ much between vaccine and placebo recipients. The study found higher spike-specific TCR breadth in vaccine than placebo recipients. After vaccination, reports described spike-specific CD8+ and CD4+ T cell responses as showing substantial breadth.

Sequencing used immunoSEQ multiplex PCR; TCRdb keeps in-frame clones, though not all of them. The table includes 350,000 to 500,000 clones, roughly nine tenths detected once. Trimming removed 6 bases at V and 7 bases at J, with 10 bases between. The CDR3 extends over 12 amino acids. CDR1 SNHLY and CDR2 FYNNEI come from the germline V gene. Treatment meaning: approximately 18 received Ad26.COV2.S at low or high dose, single or two shots; a few received placebo; per-sample allocation not given. Sample collection was performed on day 63 after the first vaccine or placebo injection. About this clone itself: Its antigen is as yet unknown.

The input for sequencing was peripheral blood, taken in a trial of Ad26.COV2.S vaccine versus placebo. This clonotype originated in a person between 18 and 59 years old who received the Ad26.COV2.S COVID-19 vaccine or a placebo. The chain links TRBV2 to TRBJ2-1, with D perhaps assigned TRBD1 or TRBD2 (5 bases each). In DNA, the CDR3 is TGTGCCAGCAGGGGGGTGGGGAATGAGCAGTTCTTC. Encoded protein: CASRGVGNEQFF.